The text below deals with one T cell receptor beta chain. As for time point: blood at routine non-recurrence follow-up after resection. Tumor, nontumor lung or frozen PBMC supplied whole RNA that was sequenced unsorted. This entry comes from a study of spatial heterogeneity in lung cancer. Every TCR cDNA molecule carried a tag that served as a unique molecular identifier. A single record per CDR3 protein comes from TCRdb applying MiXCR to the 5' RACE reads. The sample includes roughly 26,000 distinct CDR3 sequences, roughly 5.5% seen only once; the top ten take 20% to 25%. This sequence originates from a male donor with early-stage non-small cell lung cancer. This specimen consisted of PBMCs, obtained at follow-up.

The CDR3 is CASSHGTAGPQHF. CDR3 bases: TGTGCCAGCAGCCACGGGACCGCCGGCCCCCAGCATTTT. The chain joins TRBV3-1 to TRBJ1-5, with D perhaps matching TRBD1 (5 bases). Trimming took off 3 bases at V and 10 bases at J, with 13 bases between the two ends. The CDR3 is 13 residues long. The germline CDR1 and CDR2 sequences are LGHDT and YNNKEL (reference sequence).